This TCR beta chain was captured by sequencing in a study of vaccination and CD4 T cells after COVID-19. Study-wide background: Either the Pfizer-BioNTech BNT162b2 or Moderna mRNA-1273 vaccine was given as two doses. A CEFX pool, an HIV-1 Nef pool, or else no peptide went into the control cultures. General study findings and limits: In convalescent patients, 304 of 307 vaccine-specific clones were mono-reactive for SARS-CoV-2 spike.

Germline lookup yields CDR1 SGHDN and CDR2 FVKESK. The CDR3 totals 16 residues. The V end lost 6 bases, the J end lost 4 bases, and 21 bases lay between the germline ends. Researchers used the Oncomine TCR Beta short-read assay to sequence DNA from cultured CD4+ T cells. Scientists extracted genomic DNA from CD4+ T cells grown in culture. TCRdb re-called the PCR reads through MiXCR, storing one row per CDR3 protein. The data contain 15,000 to 20,000 distinct CDR3 sequences, 30% to 40% of them singletons. Note on this clonotype: Its antigen is unidentified.

Documented treatment: roughly 11-day PBMC culture with coronavirus spike peptide pools or control peptides (ViraFEST assay). The TCR sequence derives from a human donor who received a COVID-19 vaccine. V gene TRBV14 combines with J gene TRBJ1-1; D not resolved. Sequencing used CD4+ T cells from blood, cultured in vitro, obtained before SARS-CoV-2 vaccination. CDR3 bases: TGTGCCAGCAGTTCCGCCGTTCAAGGACCTTTCACTGAAGCTTTCTTT. Its protein is CASSSAVQGPFTEAFF.